Shown below are 28 T cell receptor beta chains from a single sample sequenced in a study of OX40 agonist ivuxolimab in advanced cancers. Assay used: immunoSEQ multiplex PCR; TCRdb lists only in-frame clones, some missing. The profile covers some 45,000 clones, with roughly 90% appearing a single time and about 19% taken by the ten largest. The sequencing here drew on CD4+ or CD8+ T cells sorted from blood, taken in a trial of the OX40 agonist ivuxolimab. The origin of the receptors is an adult with an advanced solid tumor such as melanoma, head and neck, liver or kidney cancer.

This chain uses TRBV27 with TRBJ2-7; the D gene is possibly TRBD2 (5 bases). Germline assignment: CDR1 MNHEY and CDR2 SMNVEV (reference sequence). This CDR3 spans 12 amino acids. V lost 5 bases and J lost 7, with 12 bases in between. CDR3 sequence: CASSGSGLEQYF. CDR3 in DNA: TGTGCCAGCAGTGGGTCCGGACTTGAGCAGTACTTC.

This clone was recorded once. The genes are TRBV10-2 and TRBJ2-7, with 8 bases aligning to TRBD1. V lost 2 bases to trimming and J lost 3 bases; unmatched junction nucleotides: 0. This CDR3 spans 13 amino acids. Germline V gene lookup returns CDR1 WSHSY and CDR2 SAAADI. CDR3 in amino acids: CASSEGQGYEQYF. CDR3 coding DNA: TGCGCCAGCAGTGAGGGACAGGGCTACGAGCAGTACTTC.

This sequence joins TRBV28 and TRBJ2-7; TRBD1 matches 8 bases. Germline-derived CDR1 and CDR2 are MDHEN and SYDVKM. The ends lost 7 bases at V and 5 bases at J; junction bases unmatched: 10. The CDR3 totals 14 residues. The CDR3 protein is CASNTGTGNHEQYF. As DNA, the CDR3 is TGTGCCAGCAACACCGGGACAGGCAACCACGAGCAGTACTTC.

This rearrangement joins TRBV30 to TRBJ2-7, with 10 positions matching TRBD2. The junction had 6 bases not matched to a gene; V was cut back by 0 bases and J by 4 bases. Germline V gene data show CDR1 as GTSNPN and CDR2 as SVGIG (reference sequence). The CDR3 spans 15 residues. The CDR3 DNA reads as TGTGCCTGGAGTGTTCTCAGCGGGGGGGCTTACGAGCAGTACTTC. Its translation: CAWSVLSGGAYEQYF.

The chain links TRBV28 to TRBJ2-7, with TRBD2 as a possible D gene (6 bases). CDR3 size: 16 residues. CDR1 and CDR2 from the germline V gene are MDHEN and SYDVKM. V lost 5 bases, J lost 5 bases, and 22 bases lay in between. This chain's CDR3 is CASSLITEGGADEQYF. The CDR3 nucleotides are TGTGCCAGCAGTCTAATTACTGAAGGAGGGGCTGACGAGCAGTACTTC.

The chain combines TRBV4-2 with TRBJ2-2; D unclear. The CDR3 has 12 residues. Looked up from germline, CDR1 is LGHNA and CDR2 is YNFKEQ. Trimming removed 2 bases from V and 6 bases from J, with 4 bases in between. CDR3 in amino acids: CASSQSAGELFF. As DNA, the CDR3 is TGTGCCAGCAGCCAAAGCGCCGGGGAGCTGTTTTTT.

The V and J genes are TRBV27 and TRBJ1-2; 8 nucleotides match TRBD1. CDR3 length equals 14 residues. Trimming at V came to 3 bases and at J to 8 bases, leaving 8 bases not matched to a gene. The germline gives CDR1 MNHEY, CDR2 SMNVEV (reference sequence). CDR3 bases: TGTGCCAGCAGTTTCGCCCGGACAGGGTTCGGCTACACCTTC. Translating it yields CASSFARTGFGYTF.

The rearrangement joins TRBV7-9 to TRBJ1-6; 8 bases agree with TRBD1. Germline trimming cut 1 base from V and 8 bases from J; bases unmatched to any gene: 4. Germline V lookup: CDR1 SEHNR, CDR2 FQNEAQ (reference sequence). This CDR3 is built from 15 residues. This CDR3 reads CASSLVGTGDSPLHF. CDR3 bases: TGTGCCAGCAGCTTAGTTGGGACAGGAGATTCACCCCTCCACTTT.

CDR3 in DNA: TGTGCCAGCAGTCCGTTCGGGACAGGGGGATCAGGGGAGCTGTTTTTT. Protein: CASSPFGTGGSGELFF. The chain is built from TRBV28 and TRBJ2-2; TRBD1 matches at 11 bases. V lost 5 bases, J lost 8 bases, and 10 bases stayed unmatched. The CDR3 runs to 16 residues. CDR1 is MDHEN, CDR2 SYDVKM, per germline.

The chain has TRBV19 and TRBJ1-6; possibly TRBD1 for D (6 bases). The CDR3 is 13 amino acids. Trimming stripped 5 bases from V and 8 bases from J, with 10 bases between. Germline CDR1 reads LNHDA; CDR2 reads SQIVND (reference sequence). CDR3 in amino acids: CASSPGVHSPLHF. DNA of the CDR3: TGTGCCAGTAGTCCAGGGGTCCATTCACCCCTCCACTTT.

The chain is built from TRBV15 and TRBJ2-7; D perhaps matches TRBD1 (6 bases). Trimming pared 5 bases from V and 4 bases from J, leaving 18 bases between. The CDR3 runs 15 residues. The germline V gene has CDR1 LNHNV and CDR2 YYDKDF (reference sequence). The DNA of the CDR3 is TGTGCCACCAGCGACCAAATACAGGGAGTTTACGAGCAGTACTTC. Translating it yields CATSDQIQGVYEQYF.

The chain is built from TRBV27 and TRBJ2-7; 8 bases fit TRBD1. The germline V gene has CDR1 MNHEY and CDR2 SMNVEV (reference sequence). The CDR3 has 16 residues. J was trimmed by 3 bases and V by 0 bases; bases with no gene match: 7. The CDR3 sequence: CASSLSPTGENYEQYF. CDR3 nucleotide sequence: TGTGCCAGCAGTTTATCCCCGACAGGGGAAAACTACGAGCAGTACTTC.

The chain uses TRBV14 and TRBJ1-1; D is possibly TRBD1 (5 bases). Germline CDR1 is SGHDN and CDR2 is FVKESK. The CDR3 runs to 15 residues. Between the trimmed V and J ends, which lost 1 base and 4 bases, there was a span of 13 bases. The CDR3 protein is CASSQVSGRGTEAFF. DNA of the CDR3: TGTGCCAGCAGCCAAGTATCCGGGAGGGGCACTGAAGCTTTCTTT.

V is TRBV2 and J is TRBJ2-1, with 12 bases matching TRBD2. V was pared by 6 bases and J by 4 bases, with 13 bases of the junction left unmatched. Germline lookup yields CDR1 SNHLY and CDR2 FYNNEI. The length of the CDR3 is 18 residues. CDR3 in DNA: TGTGCCAGCAGCTCGCCGACTAGCGGGAGCCCTCTATACAATGAGCAGTTCTTC. Encoded protein: CASSSPTSGSPLYNEQFF. The whole variable domain, remainder taken from reference TRBV2 and TRBJ2-1, is EPEVTQTPSHQVTQMGQEVILRCVPISNHLYFYWYRQILGQKVEFLVSFYNNEISEKSEIFDDQFSVERPDGSNFTLKIRSTKLEDSAMYFCASSSPTSGSPLYNEQFFGPGTRLTVL.

The rearrangement links TRBV27 to TRBJ2-1; D may be TRBD2 (5 bases). This CDR3 has 15 amino acids. Trimming shortened V by 2 bases and J by 7 bases, and 15 bases separated the two germline ends. In germline, CDR1 is MNHEY, CDR2 SMNVEV (reference sequence). In nucleotides, the CDR3 is TGTGCCAGCAGTTTAACCGGAGGATCTGCGAATGAGCAGTTCTTC. It yields the protein CASSLTGGSANEQFF.

V is TRBV7-3 and J is TRBJ2-1; the match to TRBD2 covers 11 bases. Germline CDR1 is SGHTA and CDR2 is FQGTGA. The CDR3 consists of 15 residues. V lost 4 bases, J lost 6 bases, and 5 bases stayed unmatched. Here the CDR3 DNA reads TGTGCCAGCAGCTCACTAGCGGGAGAGGGCAATGAGCAGTTCTTC. Translated: CASSSLAGEGNEQFF. Based on the CDR3 plus reference TRBV7-3 and TRBJ2-1, the full variable domain is GAGVSQTPSNKVTEKGKYVELRCDPISGHTALYWYRQSLGQGPEFLIYFQGTGAADDSGLPNDRFFAVRPEGSVSTLKIQRTERGDSAVYLCASSSLAGEGNEQFFGPGTRLTVL.

Regarding this clone: This probably arose from a read error, given a far larger clone one base away. Other nucleotide sequences from this sample produce the same CDR3. The genes are TRBV5-6 and TRBJ2-5; 10 bases line up with TRBD2. The V gene end was trimmed by 0 bases and the J gene end by 11 bases; junction bases not matched to a gene: 10. The CDR3 loop spans 15 amino acids. Germline V lookup: CDR1 SGHDT, CDR2 YYEEEE. The CDR3 sequence: CASSLGLAGAGEQYF. The CDR3 DNA follows: TGTGCCAGCAGCTTGGGCCTAGCGGGGGCGGGGGAGCAGTACTTC.

The chain recombines TRBV28 with TRBJ1-2, with D perhaps TRBD1 (6 bases). The CDR3 contains 15 residues. Between the trimmed V and J ends, which lost 6 bases and 4 bases, there was a span of 18 bases. Per germline, CDR1 MDHEN and CDR2 SYDVKM. CDR3 residues: CASSDSGVRGYGYTF. The CDR3 bases are TGTGCCAGCAGCGACTCAGGGGTAAGGGGCTATGGCTACACCTTC.

The chain links TRBV25-1 to TRBJ1-1; D uncertain. Per germline, CDR1 MGHDK and CDR2 SYGVNS. The V gene lost 2 bases and the J gene lost 3 bases, with 10 bases spanning the gap. The CDR3 has 14 amino acids. The CDR3 region is CASSERGVDTEAFF. The CDR3 DNA sequence: TGTGCCAGCAGTGAACGCGGTGTGGACACTGAAGCTTTCTTT.

This chain links TRBV28 with TRBJ2-7, with D possibly TRBD1 on 6 matching bases. The CDR3 runs 13 residues. From germline, CDR1 is MDHEN and CDR2 SYDVKM. V lost 8 bases to trimming and J lost 0 bases, with 11 bases between them. The CDR3 DNA is TGTGCCAGCGATCAGGGGAGCTCCTACGAGCAGTACTTC. Translation: CASDQGSSYEQYF.

The rearrangement uses TRBV9 and TRBJ1-4, with D perhaps TRBD1 (5 bases). The CDR3 sequence is 15 residues long. Trimming shortened V by 0 bases and J by 8 bases, and 14 bases separated the two germline ends. Germline V CDR1 and CDR2: SGDLS, YYNGEE. The CDR3 reads CASSVAGGRGEKLFF. The CDR3, as DNA: TGTGCCAGCAGCGTAGCTGGTGGGAGGGGAGAAAAACTGTTTTTT.

The chain joins TRBV6-1 to TRBJ2-1; 8 bases line up with TRBD2. After removal of 2 bases from V and 7 bases from J, the junction contained 4 bases not matched to a gene. The CDR3 is made up of 14 amino acids. The germline V gene has CDR1 MNHNS and CDR2 SASEGT. The CDR3: CASSEPGLGNEQFF. The CDR3 region has the DNA TGTGCCAGCAGTGAACCGGGACTAGGGAATGAGCAGTTCTTC.

The chain has TRBV30 and TRBJ2-3; 7 positions agree with TRBD2. CDR3 length: 14 amino acids. Germline V gene sequence: CDR1 GTSNPN, CDR2 SVGIG (reference sequence). Germline trimming cut 6 bases from V and 4 bases from J; bases unmatched to any gene: 10. The CDR3 is CACMAGVSADTQYF. In DNA, the CDR3 is TGTGCCTGTATGGCGGGAGTTAGTGCAGATACGCAGTATTTT.

V gene TRBV28 combines with J gene TRBJ1-2, with D maybe TRBD1 (5 bases). The CDR3 extends over 11 amino acids. Germline assignment: CDR1 MDHEN and CDR2 SYDVKM. Trimming left V 7 bases short and J 6 bases short, with 9 bases between. The CDR3 DNA reads TGTGCCAGCAACCGGGGGGATGGCTACACCTTC. This codes for CASNRGDGYTF.

V usage is TRBV19 and J usage is TRBJ1-2, with D perhaps TRBD1 (5 bases). CDR3 length: 15 amino acids. V was trimmed by 3 bases and J by 8 bases, leaving 19 bases between them. Per the germline V gene, CDR1 is LNHDA and CDR2 is SQIVND (reference sequence). CDR3 in DNA: TGTGCCAGTAGTATGTCCGGGGCCTGGGGGGACGGCTACACCTTC. As protein: CASSMSGAWGDGYTF.

The chain links TRBV5-4 to TRBJ2-1; 7 nucleotides agree with TRBD1. The CDR3 loop spans 13 amino acids. The junction had 5 bases not matched to a gene; V was cut back by 2 bases and J by 9 bases. From germline, CDR1 is SGHNT and CDR2 YYREEE (reference sequence). The CDR3 protein is CASSFLGGGEQFF. The CDR3 nucleotides are TGTGCCAGCAGCTTCTTAGGGGGCGGTGAGCAGTTCTTC.

This rearrangement joins TRBV6-5 to TRBJ2-7, with a weak D call TRBD2 (5 bases). The CDR3 sequence is 11 residues long. Germline CDR1 is MNHEY and CDR2 is SVGAGI. Trimming stripped 8 bases from V and 5 bases from J, with 10 bases between. In DNA form, the CDR3 reads TGTGCCAGCCAAGTGAGGGACGAGCAGTACTTC. Its translation is CASQVRDEQYF.

The V gene is TRBV29-1, the J gene TRBJ1-5, with a possible D match to TRBD1 (5 bases). The CDR3 extends over 11 amino acids. V was trimmed by 4 bases and J by 6 bases, leaving 7 bases between them. CDR1 and CDR2 (germline): SQVTM, ANQGSEA. CDR3 in DNA: TGCAGCGTTGGGGGGGGTCAGCCCCAGCATTTT. This translates into CSVGGGQPQHF.